This T cell receptor beta chain was identified in a study of cytomegalovirus exposure and HLA in healthy donors. Study-wide results and limits: A later analysis reportedly identified an Asian-associated ancestry cluster as carrying fewer N-insertions than the roughly 670-donor mean. Later analysis identified a missense DCLRE1C variant that was linked to TCR beta V- and J-gene trimming.

V gave up 3 bases and J gave up 4 bases; unmatched junction bases: 8. In germline, CDR1 is MNHEY, CDR2 SMNVEV (reference sequence). The CDR3 is 15 amino acids. Note on this clone: Its antigen remains unknown.

The PCR was carried out with 60 Vbeta primers and 13 Jbeta primers. Sequenced by immunoSEQ multiplex PCR; TCRdb stores in-frame clones only, minus some. The sample has 90,000 to 120,000 clones, about three quarters seen once; the top ten hold roughly 15%. The V and J genes are TRBV27 and TRBJ1-2, with TRBD1 identical over 7 bases. Source material: PBMCs. This clonotype was obtained from a male donor in good health and CMV-seropositive. CDR3 residues: CASSFGIPGGYGYTF. The DNA of the CDR3 is TGTGCCAGCAGTTTCGGGATCCCAGGGGGCTATGGCTACACCTTC.